These 21 T cell receptor beta chains originate from one sample sequenced in a study of post-analysis software for immune sequencing data. Study conclusions and caveats: Controls had lower frequencies than patients of about five TRBV segments, which included TRBV5-6, TRBV5-1 and TRBV20-1.

For these receptors, no antigen is known. Incorporated into the TCR beta cDNA libraries were unique molecular identifiers, which served to reduce PCR and sequencing biases. TCRdb used MiXCR to reprocess the PCR reads, holding one entry per CDR3 protein. The sample records hundreds of thousands of distinct CDR3 sequences, roughly 45% being singletons. Sample: blood. The receptor source for this set is a girl aged 10 to 17 with multiple sclerosis.

The chain couples TRBV6-5 to TRBJ2-7; 10 nucleotides line up with TRBD1. Germline CDR1 and CDR2: MNHEY and SVGAGI. The CDR3 covers 15 residues. J was trimmed by 3 bases and V by 6 bases; bases with no gene match: 8. The CDR3 is CASSLTGGGFYEQYF. The CDR3 DNA follows: TGTGCCAGCAGCCTGACAGGGGGCGGCTTCTACGAGCAGTACTTC.

The CDR3 loop is CASSSMGTEQYF. DNA for the CDR3: TGTGCCAGCAGTTCGATGGGTACCGAGCAGTACTTC. The gene calls are TRBV28 and TRBJ2-4; no firm D call. The DNA end is a closer match to TRBJ2-7, so the J assignment may be wrong. CDR3 length: 12 amino acids. Germline V CDR1 and CDR2: MDHEN, SYDVKM.

V usage is TRBV2 and J usage is TRBJ1-2; D is undetermined. V was clipped by 7 bases and J by 6 bases, with 18 bases between them. Germline CDR1 reads SNHLY; CDR2 reads FYNNEI. This CDR3 spans 14 amino acids. The CDR3 spells CASNREGVWDGYTF. Here the CDR3 DNA reads TGTGCCAGCAACCGGGAGGGCGTTTGGGATGGCTACACCTTC.

In its sample, this clonotype was seen a few times. The chain has TRBV10-2 and TRBJ2-3; D is possibly TRBD1 or TRBD2 (5 bases each). Germline V lookup: CDR1 WSHSY, CDR2 SAAADI. The V end lost 0 bases, the J end lost 0 bases, and 19 bases lay between the germline ends. The CDR3 has 19 residues. The CDR3 reads CASSESRSWDGSSTDTQYF. CDR3 bases: TGCGCCAGCAGTGAGTCGAGGTCTTGGGACGGTTCTAGCACAGATACGCAGTATTTT.

This clonotype was counted only a few times. This chain uses TRBV4-1 with TRBJ1-5; TRBD1 agrees at 7 bases. This CDR3 is 14 amino acids long. The V gene end was trimmed by 3 bases and the J gene end by 5 bases; junction bases not matched to a gene: 4. Germline CDR1 MGHRA, CDR2 YSYEKL. CDR3 DNA: TGCGCCAGCAGCCAGTCTACAGGGGATCAGCCCCAGCATTTT. Protein sequence: CASSQSTGDQPQHF.

V is TRBV20-1 and J is TRBJ1-5; no clear D. Germline-derived CDR1 and CDR2 are DFQATT and SNEGSKA (reference sequence). This CDR3 contains 15 residues. The germline V and J ends were trimmed by 0 bases and 6 bases, with 15 bases remaining between them. The CDR3, as DNA: TGCAGTGCTAGAGATGACGACTCGCCGGGTCAGCCCCAGCATTTT. It translates to CSARDDDSPGQPQHF.

This chain connects TRBV20-1 to TRBJ1-5; 9 bases fit TRBD1. The ends lost 5 bases at V and 7 bases at J; junction bases unmatched: 6. This CDR3 contains 13 residues. The germline gives CDR1 DFQATT, CDR2 SNEGSKA (reference sequence). CDR3 coding DNA: TGCAGTGCTTGGACAGGGGAGGGACAGCCCCAGCATTTT. This sequence encodes CSAWTGEGQPQHF.

The J gene is TRBJ1-1, the V gene TRBV12-3 or TRBV12-4; D call uncertain. This CDR3 contains 13 residues. The V end was cut by 3 bases, the J end by 3 bases, with 8 bases between. CDR3 loop: CASSLTLYTEAFF. Written as DNA, the CDR3 is TGTGCCAGCAGTTTGACCTTATACACTGAAGCTTTCTTT.

CDR3 amino acids: CASSLQEAEQFF. The CDR3 coding sequence is TGCGCCAGCAGCCTACAGGAAGCCGAGCAGTTCTTC. The V and J genes are TRBV5-1 and TRBJ2-1, with a tentative D call TRBD1 (5 bases). The V end was cut by 4 bases, the J end by 10 bases, with 12 bases between. The germline gives CDR1 SGHRS, CDR2 YFSETQ. CDR3 size: 12 residues.

The genes are TRBV20-1 and TRBJ2-1; 7 nucleotides line up with TRBD2. The V gene's germline CDR1 is DFQATT and CDR2 SNEGSKA (reference sequence). V lost 0 bases to trimming and J lost 3 bases; unmatched junction nucleotides: 11. The CDR3 runs to 17 residues. The CDR3 sequence: CSARDGAGDSFYNEQFF. As DNA, the CDR3 is TGCAGTGCTAGAGATGGGGCGGGGGATTCCTTCTACAATGAGCAGTTCTTC.

In its sample, this clonotype was seen a few times. This chain joins TRBV12-3 or TRBV12-4 and TRBJ2-1; D might be TRBD2 (6 bases). Deletions cut 0 bases from V and 6 bases from J, with 27 bases between. This CDR3 has 20 amino acids. This CDR3 reads CASSLAFNSLGLVGSNEQFF. The DNA for the CDR3 is TGTGCCAGCAGTTTAGCCTTTAATTCCTTGGGACTGGTAGGCAGCAATGAGCAGTTCTTC.

This clonotype has a handful of counts. The gene calls are TRBV6-1 and TRBJ2-1; 9 bases are shared with TRBD2. The CDR3 extends over 16 amino acids. The V gene end was trimmed by 4 bases and the J gene end by 6 bases; junction bases not matched to a gene: 10. Germline V gene data show CDR1 as MNHNS and CDR2 as SASEGT. The CDR3 nucleotides are TGTGCCAGCAGTGTTCTCGCGGGAGGGCCAAGCAATGAGCAGTTCTTC. The encoded protein is CASSVLAGGPSNEQFF.

This clonotype was found a few times. This chain uses TRBV18 with TRBJ2-5, with 10 nucleotides matching TRBD2. The last part of the DNA fits TRBJ2-7 better; the J call may be wrong. The CDR3 contains 17 residues. Germline loops: CDR1 KGHSH, CDR2 LQKENI. The CDR3 nucleotides read TGTGCCAGCTCACCACGGACGCTAGCGGGAGATGGGAACGAGCAGTACTTC. Its protein product is CASSPRTLAGDGNEQYF.

The chain employs TRBV28 and TRBJ2-7, with D unclear. CDR1 and CDR2 (germline): MDHEN, SYDVKM. The CDR3 length is 12 residues. The V end lost 5 bases, the J end lost 4 bases, and 9 bases lay between the germline ends. CDR3 in amino acids: CASSPSVYEQYF. The CDR3 nucleotides are TGTGCCAGCAGTCCCTCAGTGTACGAGCAGTACTTC.

This clonotype was observed a few times. This chain connects TRBV4-1 to TRBJ2-7; D gene unclear. CDR3 length equals 13 residues. V was trimmed by 4 bases and J by 2 bases, leaving 9 bases between them. CDR1 MGHRA and CDR2 YSYEKL come from the germline V gene. CDR3 in DNA: TGCGCCAGCAGCCCCCACTCCACCTACGAGCAGTACTTC. This codes for CASSPHSTYEQYF.

This clonotype was seen more than once but under ten times. V is TRBV7-9 and J is TRBJ2-5; D uncertain. The CDR3 is made up of 16 amino acids. Germline V lookup: CDR1 SEHNR, CDR2 FQNEAQ (reference sequence). Trimming took off 1 base at V and 4 bases at J, with 16 bases between the two ends. The CDR3 sequence: CASSLVSSGGRETQYF. CDR3 coding DNA: TGTGCCAGCAGCTTAGTTAGTTCGGGCGGCCGAGAGACCCAGTACTTC.

The chain has TRBV28 and TRBJ2-7; no clear D. The CDR3 extends over 12 amino acids. V lost 8 bases to trimming and J lost 9 bases, with 17 bases between them. In germline, CDR1 is MDHEN, CDR2 SYDVKM. The CDR3: CASRSAQVAQYF. The CDR3 DNA follows: TGTGCCAGCCGATCAGCACAAGTGGCGCAGTACTTC.

J is TRBJ2-1 and V is TRBV28; 12 nucleotides match TRBD2. The DNA end is a closer match to TRBJ2-7, so the J assignment may be wrong. The CDR3 spans 17 residues. Germline CDR1 and CDR2: MDHEN and SYDVKM. The CDR3 loop reads CASSSPSGRASYNEQYF. The DNA for the CDR3 is TGTGCCAGCAGTTCTCCTAGCGGGAGGGCCTCCTACAATGAGCAGTACTTC.

This chain links TRBV4-3 with TRBJ2-7; D may correspond to TRBD1 or TRBD2 (6 bases each). Trimming stripped 0 bases from V and 0 bases from J, with 12 bases between. Looked up from germline, CDR1 is LGHNA and CDR2 is YSLEER. This CDR3 has 16 amino acids. Here the CDR3 reads CASSQEVADSSYEQYF. CDR3 DNA sequence: TGCGCCAGCAGCCAAGAGGTAGCGGACAGCTCCTACGAGCAGTACTTC.

This chain connects TRBV6-6 to TRBJ2-1, with 13 positions matching TRBD2. V lost 4 bases, J lost 8 bases, and 11 bases stayed unmatched. The CDR3 extends over 17 amino acids. Germline V CDR1 and CDR2: MNHNY, SVGAGI (reference sequence). The CDR3 loop is CASSSSRTSGSGDEQFF. In DNA, the CDR3 is TGTGCCAGCAGTTCTTCAAGGACTAGCGGGAGCGGGGATGAGCAGTTCTTC.

A few counts support this clonotype. V gene TRBV12-3 or TRBV12-4 combines with J gene TRBJ1-6; D is ambiguous. CDR3 length: 13 amino acids. V lost 2 bases and J 7 bases, leaving 6 bases between the germline ends. This chain's CDR3 is CASSLQTNSPLHF. CDR3 nucleotides: TGTGCCAGCAGTTTACAGACCAATTCACCCCTCCACTTT.